This TCR beta chain was observed in a study of T cell clones after liver transplantation. About the study: In this trial, immunosuppression withdrawal was attempted within 2 years of liver transplant. TCRbeta sequencing after a pre-transplant mixed lymphocyte reaction identified graft-donor-reactive clones, later tracked in post-transplant blood. Apart from a few HCV-positive recipients, transplants were for non-autoimmune, non-viral reasons. Study findings and constraints: Donor-reactive sequences fell more than third party-reactive ones, suggesting partial deletion.

Note on this clone: Antigen specificity is unknown.

Produced via immunoSEQ multiplex PCR; TCRdb's table is partial and in-frame only. Here the sample spans tens of thousands of clones, 80% to 90% being singletons. This CDR3 is built from 13 residues. CDR1 and CDR2 (germline): SGHDT, YYEEEE. V was trimmed by 4 bases and J by 0 bases, leaving 8 bases between them. The sequenced sample was CD8+ T cells from blood, obtained 12 months after liver transplant. The receptor was isolated from a human patient who received a liver transplant. The T cells may come from the graft donor. The chain has TRBV5-6 and TRBJ2-7; perhaps TRBD2 as D (6 bases). The CDR3 is CASSAGYSYEQYF. As DNA, the CDR3 is TGTGCCAGCAGCGCGGGGTACTCCTACGAGCAGTACTTC.